This is a list of T cell receptor beta chains from one sample in a study of cytomegalovirus exposure and HLA in healthy donors. The repertoire was sequenced with immunoSEQ multiplex PCR; TCRdb's copy has only in-frame clones and lacks some. The top ten hold 5% to 6.5% of the sample, which has about 120,000 clones, approximately 8.6% seen once. Material: PBMCs. The receptors here all came from a middle-aged woman in good health and CMV-seropositive. Each CDR3 is given without its conserved first and last residue. A D gene is named only where the DNA matches it firmly.

J gene | V gene | D gene | CDR3 protein
TRBJ2-7 | TRBV15 | TRBD1 | ATSRGGGQGAGEQY
TRBJ1-2 | TRBV29-1 | TRBD1 | SVGGRGLGYT
TRBJ1-3 | TRBV5-6 | TRBD1 | ASSSPGTGASRNTIY
TRBJ2-7 | TRBV16 | . | ASSRDGTPTYEQY
TRBJ1-5 | TRBV5-5 | TRBD1 | ASSLGQGGILSNQPQH
TRBJ1-5 | TRBV29-1 | . | SVEYSSRGNQPQH
TRBJ2-2 | TRBV11-2 | TRBD1 | ASSKSGTGTAGELF
TRBJ1-2 | TRBV7-9 | . | ASSLGTSYGYT
TRBJ1-1 | TRBV5-1 | . | ASSLRGRNTEAF
TRBJ2-1 | TRBV11-2 | . | ASSLEARGTYNEQF
TRBJ1-2 | TRBV28 | TRBD1 | ASRTGGYGYT
TRBJ2-1 | TRBV29-1 | TRBD2 | SVPGTSLPYNEQF
TRBJ1-1 | TRBV19 | . | ASSTGVYGDTEAF
TRBJ2-3 | TRBV5-1 | TRBD2 | ASSVTSGGPSEDTQY
TRBJ1-1 | TRBV4-1 | . | ASSLEGTLKAF
TRBJ1-5 | TRBV28 | . | ASSSPRRGSNQHQH
TRBJ1-2 | TRBV25-1 | TRBD1 | ASSGTGISYSGYT
TRBJ2-1 | TRBV6-1 | . | ASSEAGQGGQRF
TRBJ2-3 | TRBV15 | . | ATSRDSGGWVKYTDTQY
TRBJ2-5 | TRBV10-3 | TRBD2 | AISDRREGRETQY
TRBJ2-7 | TRBV28 | . | ASSPEEVEGEQY
TRBJ1-5 | TRBV27 | . | ASSGGGQPQH
TRBJ1-5 | TRBV7-2 | . | ASSPRASNQPQH
TRBJ2-6 | TRBV7-3 | . | ASSLNPGSSGANVLT
TRBJ2-7 | TRBV6-1 | . | ASSEGGDGAYEQY
TRBJ1-2 | TRBV7-9 | TRBD1 | ASSLAGTGDYT
TRBJ2-1 | TRBV7-9 | . | ASSLRTSSYNEQF
TRBJ1-4 | TRBV6-6 | TRBD1 | ASSMGQLNEKLF
TRBJ1-1 | TRBV5-1 | . | ASSLGPENTEAF
TRBJ2-1 | TRBV14 | . | ASSQGVTVYYNEQF
TRBJ2-1 | TRBV7-9 | TRBD2 | ASSSPSGGPPYNEQF
TRBJ1-3 | TRBV5-5 | . | ASSFTVASGNTIY
TRBJ2-6 | TRBV5-1 | . | ASSLDHRSSGANVLT
TRBJ2-3 | TRBV11-3 | TRBD2 | ASSPGASGGTIDTQY
TRBJ1-6 | TRBV7-6 | . | ASSPRQGGSPLH
TRBJ2-7 | TRBV11-1 | . | ASRVEGKGVEQY